One and the same sample provided the 11 T cell receptor beta chains below, sequenced in a study of cytomegalovirus exposure and HLA in healthy donors. The PCR was carried out with 60 Vbeta primers and 13 Jbeta primers. Some clones are missing from TCRdb's copy, which holds only in-frame ones; the method was immunoSEQ multiplex PCR. Here the sample spans around 120,000 clones, 70% to 75% being singletons. The sequenced sample consisted of PBMCs. All receptors derive from a woman aged 18-29 years in good health and CMV-seronegative.

This clone was seen a single time. V is TRBV28 and J is TRBJ1-1; D unresolved. CDR3 length: 14 residues. The ends were cut back, 7 bases at V and 5 bases at J, with 17 bases in the middle. Germline V gene data show CDR1 as MDHEN and CDR2 as SYDVKM. CDR3 in amino acids: CASTHGNLMTEAFF. CDR3 nucleotide sequence: TGTGCCAGCACCCACGGGAACCTGATGACTGAAGCTTTCTTT.

The V and J genes are TRBV7-9 and TRBJ2-7; possible D gene TRBD1, 6 bases. Trimming took off 1 base at V and 1 base at J, with 11 bases between the two ends. Germline CDR1 is SEHNR and CDR2 is FQNEAQ (reference sequence). The CDR3 is made up of 15 amino acids. The CDR3 loop reads CASSLEGGRSYEQYF. The CDR3 bases are TGTGCCAGCAGCTTAGAAGGGGGTCGTTCCTACGAGCAGTACTTC.

This clone turned up a few times. Here the CDR3 reads CSVVVEYGYTF. The CDR3 coding sequence is TGCAGCGTTGTTGTCGAGTATGGCTACACCTTC. The rearrangement uses TRBV29-1 and TRBJ1-2; D uncertain. The germline V gene encodes CDR1 SQVTM and CDR2 ANQGSEA. The CDR3 is 11 amino acids. Trimming cost V 4 bases and J 5 bases, with 8 bases left between them.

As to this clone: One junction end does not reproduce the germline sequence, and a read error may be involved. Additional DNA sequences in this sample encode the identical CDR3. The chain combines TRBV29-1 with TRBJ1-1; no reliable D call. This CDR3 has 14 residues. Germline CDR1 is SQVTM and CDR2 is ANQGSEA. This chain's CDR3 is CSVEGGDPNTEAFF. DNA of the CDR3: TGCAGCGTTGAAGGTGGAGATCCGAACACTGAGGCTTTCTTT.

V is TRBV19 and J is TRBJ2-1, with D tentatively TRBD2 (7 bases). CDR1 LNHDA and CDR2 SQIVND come from the germline V gene (reference sequence). V lost 5 bases, J lost 6 bases, and 20 bases lay in between. The CDR3 is 16 amino acids. DNA for the CDR3: TGTGCCAGTAGTCCCTTGACCCGGGGGGCGGCCAATGAGCAGTTCTTC. It is translated as CASSPLTRGAANEQFF.

This clone was seen a handful of times. This sequence joins TRBV18 and TRBJ2-5, with a tentative D call TRBD1 (5 bases). Germline CDR1 reads KGHSH; CDR2 reads LQKENI. The V gene lost 3 bases and the J gene lost 4 bases, with 9 bases spanning the gap. The CDR3 covers 13 residues. CDR3 protein: CASSPAGRETQYF. The CDR3 nucleotides are TGTGCCAGCTCACCGGCAGGGCGAGAGACCCAGTACTTC.

This clone was recorded once. V and J are TRBV27 and TRBJ2-2; possible D gene TRBD1, 5 bases. CDR3 length: 17 residues. V was pared by 5 bases and J by 3 bases, with 19 bases between. The germline V gene encodes CDR1 MNHEY and CDR2 SMNVEV (reference sequence). The chain's CDR3 is CASSLWGQGVDTGELFF. Here the CDR3 DNA reads TGTGCCAGCAGTCTTTGGGGTCAGGGTGTCGACACCGGGGAGCTGTTTTTT.

This clone appeared a few times. V usage is TRBV4-2 and J usage is TRBJ1-6, with unresolved D. The V and J ends lost 4 bases and 5 bases respectively, with 9 bases between them. Germline CDR1 and CDR2: LGHNA and YNFKEQ. This CDR3 spans 14 amino acids. The CDR3 here is CASSRSVDNSPLHF. For the CDR3, the DNA is TGTGCCAGCAGCCGGTCAGTGGATAATTCACCCCTCCACTTT.

The chain carries TRBV9 and TRBJ2-7; D perhaps matches TRBD2 (7 bases). Trimming stripped 3 bases from V and 7 bases from J, with 14 bases between. The CDR3 runs to 13 residues. The germline CDR1 and CDR2 sequences are SGDLS and YYNGEE. CDR3 amino acids: CASSASQGGEQYF. CDR3 bases: TGTGCCAGCAGCGCCTCACAGGGAGGGGAGCAGTACTTC.

The CDR3 loop is CASSGTGDFSPLHF. The CDR3 nucleotides are TGTGCCAGCAGCGGGACAGGGGACTTTTCACCCCTCCACTTT. The V gene is TRBV28, the J gene TRBJ1-6, with 10 bases identical to TRBD1. J lost 9 bases, V lost 6 bases, and 5 bases had no gene match. The CDR3 is 14 residues long. The germline CDR1 and CDR2 sequences are MDHEN and SYDVKM.

The rearrangement joins TRBV7-8 to TRBJ1-2; D is perhaps TRBD1 (6 bases). V was clipped by 3 bases and J by 5 bases, with 13 bases between them. This CDR3 contains 14 residues. Germline assignment: CDR1 SGHVS and CDR2 FQNEAQ. CDR3 amino acids: CASSLAGVEYGYTF. The CDR3 nucleotides are TGTGCCAGCAGCTTGGCAGGGGTTGAGTATGGCTACACCTTC.